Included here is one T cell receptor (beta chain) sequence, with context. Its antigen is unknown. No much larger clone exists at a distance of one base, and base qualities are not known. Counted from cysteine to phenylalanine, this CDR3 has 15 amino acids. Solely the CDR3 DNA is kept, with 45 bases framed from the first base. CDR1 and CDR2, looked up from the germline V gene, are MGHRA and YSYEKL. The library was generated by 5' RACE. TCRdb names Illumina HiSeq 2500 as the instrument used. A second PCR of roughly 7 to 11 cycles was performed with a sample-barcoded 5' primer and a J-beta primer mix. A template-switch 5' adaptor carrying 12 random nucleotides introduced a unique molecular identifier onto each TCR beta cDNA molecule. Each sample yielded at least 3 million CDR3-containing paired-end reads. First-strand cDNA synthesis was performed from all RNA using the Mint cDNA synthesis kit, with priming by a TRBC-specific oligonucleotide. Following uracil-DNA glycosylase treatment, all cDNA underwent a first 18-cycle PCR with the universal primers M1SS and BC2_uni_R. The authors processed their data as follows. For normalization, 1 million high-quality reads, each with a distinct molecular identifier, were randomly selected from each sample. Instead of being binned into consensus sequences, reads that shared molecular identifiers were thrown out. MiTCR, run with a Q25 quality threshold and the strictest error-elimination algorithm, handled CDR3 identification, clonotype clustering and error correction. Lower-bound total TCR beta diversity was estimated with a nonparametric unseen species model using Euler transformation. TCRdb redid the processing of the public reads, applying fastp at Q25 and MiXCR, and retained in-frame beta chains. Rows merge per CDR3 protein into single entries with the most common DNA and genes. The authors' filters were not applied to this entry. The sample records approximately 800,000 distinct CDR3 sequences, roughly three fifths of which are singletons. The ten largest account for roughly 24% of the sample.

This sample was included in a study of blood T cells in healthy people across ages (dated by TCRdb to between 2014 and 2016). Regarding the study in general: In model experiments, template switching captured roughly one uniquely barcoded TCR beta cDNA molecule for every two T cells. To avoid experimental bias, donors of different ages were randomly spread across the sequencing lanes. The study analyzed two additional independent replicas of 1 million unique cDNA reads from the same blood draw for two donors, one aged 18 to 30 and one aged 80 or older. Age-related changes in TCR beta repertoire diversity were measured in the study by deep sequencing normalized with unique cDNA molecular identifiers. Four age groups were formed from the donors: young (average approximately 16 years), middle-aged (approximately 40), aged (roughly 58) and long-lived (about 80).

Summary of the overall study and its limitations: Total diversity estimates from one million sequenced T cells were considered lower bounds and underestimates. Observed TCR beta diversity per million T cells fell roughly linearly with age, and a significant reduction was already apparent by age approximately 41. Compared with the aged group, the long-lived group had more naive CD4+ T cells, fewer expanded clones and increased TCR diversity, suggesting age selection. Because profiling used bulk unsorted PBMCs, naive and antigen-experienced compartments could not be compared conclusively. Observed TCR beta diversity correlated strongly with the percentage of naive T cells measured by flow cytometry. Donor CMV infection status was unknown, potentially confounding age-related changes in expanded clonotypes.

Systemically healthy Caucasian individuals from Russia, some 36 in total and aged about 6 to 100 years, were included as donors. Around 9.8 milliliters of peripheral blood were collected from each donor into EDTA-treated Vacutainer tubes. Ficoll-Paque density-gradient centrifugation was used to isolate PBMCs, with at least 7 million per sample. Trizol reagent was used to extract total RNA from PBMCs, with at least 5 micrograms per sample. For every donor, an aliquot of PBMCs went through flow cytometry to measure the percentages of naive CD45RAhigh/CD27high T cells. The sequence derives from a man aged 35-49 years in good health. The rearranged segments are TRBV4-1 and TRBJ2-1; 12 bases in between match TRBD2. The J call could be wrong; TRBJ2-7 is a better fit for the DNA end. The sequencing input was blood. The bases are TGCGCCAGCAGCCGCCTAGCGGGAGGGCCAAATGAGCAGTACTTC. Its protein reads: CASSRLAGGPNEQYF.